In its sample, the clone carrying this TCR beta chain was seen many times. V lost 4 bases to trimming and J lost 10 bases, with 13 bases between them. The CDR3 runs 13 residues. The germline CDR1 and CDR2 sequences are KGHDR and SFDVKD. TCRdb analysed the RT-PCR reads with MiXCR anew, one entry per CDR3 protein. The sample lists about 700,000 distinct CDR3 sequences; 12% to 15% were seen once. The specimen was memory CD4+ T cells from blood. The chain employs TRBV24-1 and TRBJ1-5, with a possible D match to TRBD1 (5 bases). This sequence originates from a female donor in good health, serving as a healthy control. The CDR3 sequence is CATSETRDGPQHF. Here the CDR3 DNA reads TGTGCCACCAGTGAGACCCGGGACGGTCCCCAGCATTTT.